The sequence of this TCR beta chain was determined in a study of T-cell reconstitution after alpha-beta-depleted transplantation in children. Study-wide results and limits: Where alpha-beta T cells came from about two months after transplant was reportedly several hundred expanded graft clones. Day-60 TCRbeta diversity that was high in some patients was derived from surviving recipient T cells and thymic progenitors.

This clonotype was picked up many times. Its matching antigen is unknown. The TCRbeta library was prepared with unique molecular identifiers. TCRdb processed the PCR reads anew with MiXCR; each CDR3 protein has one entry. The data hold around 700,000 distinct CDR3 sequences, with about 12% observed a single time. The CDR3 extends over 12 amino acids. Germline V gene lookup returns CDR1 MNHEY and CDR2 SMNVEV (reference sequence). V lost 6 bases, J lost 7 bases, and 12 bases lay in between. This specimen consisted of PBMCs, obtained before TCRalphabeta/CD19-depleted stem cell transplant. This clonotype originated in a girl aged 2-9 years with congenital amegakaryocytic thrombocytopenia, due to receive a stem cell transplant. The chain couples TRBV27 to TRBJ1-2; D is undetermined. The DNA for the CDR3 is TGTGCCAGCAGCTACAACGGTCGTGGCTACACCTTC. Its protein product is CASSYNGRGYTF.